This T cell receptor (beta chain) was identified in a study of beta chain features in type 1 diabetes (dated by TCRdb to 2016 to 2019). Study-wide context: Mean age, gender distribution, total cell number and subset yield were not different between patients and healthy donors. A total of roughly 99,000,000 sorted cells were examined across all samples, and the number of cells per subset was strongly correlated with RNA yield. In the study, recently diagnosed type 1 diabetes patients and matched healthy donors were compared on the TCRB repertoires of their sorted circulating CD4+ T cell subsets. Whereas all 28 donors provided naive and central memory subsets, regulatory and stem cell-like memory subsets were isolated from just 8 patients and about 8 healthy donors. Points the paper makes about the study in general: Patients with type 1 diabetes made fewer insertions and deleted more nucleotides at VDJ recombination sites, implying thymic rearrangement abnormalities. Naive, central memory and regulatory TCRB repertoires appeared to be more similar among patients than among healthy donors. Shorter templates might have been favored by PCR, but patient and control samples were amplified and corrected together, so both groups would have been affected equally by any skew. Because cDNA was sequenced instead of genomic DNA, highly expressing activated cells could be over-represented, though the groups showed no difference in activation or CD3 levels. Because the HLA sub-analyses included only small numbers of individuals, any influence of HLA type on TCRB rearrangement was left unresolved. Type 1 diabetes patients showed a moderate but significant shortening of TCRB CDR3 length in all four CD4+ subsets.

The entire amount of isolated RNA was reverse transcribed using the High Capacity cDNA Reverse Transcription Kit, so the sequenced TCRB transcripts were expressed ones. Naive, central memory and regulatory T cell samples underwent deep immunoSEQ sequencing, averaging about 3.57 million total reads per sample. Sorted cells were lysed in RLT buffer and RNA was extracted with DNase-treated RNeasy Micro or Mini kits, depending on cell number. To prevent cross-contamination, each cell subset was processed individually, whereas patient and healthy donor samples were processed jointly. TCRB sequences were amplified from cDNA with the immunoSEQ multiplex PCR, producing 87-bp fragments spanning the CDR3 region. The amplicons were sequenced using the Illumina HiSeq platform. On the authors' methods: PCR bias was computationally corrected using synthetic template baselines, reads within Hamming distance 2 were collapsed, and singletons that could not be merged were discarded. By aligning reads against IMGT, V, D and J genes, CDR3 length, and insertions or deletions at six rearrangement sites were assigned. Within each subset, clonotype counts were normalized to the number of sorted cells before true diversity and Gini coefficients were calculated with the tcR R package. Repertoire sharing was quantified using the overlap coefficient calculated on TCRB nucleotide sequences. Out-of-frame TCRB sequences from naive cells were analyzed to stand in for the pre-selection repertoire. What TCRdb holds here is the immuneACCESS table cut down to in-frame rearrangements. Part of the clones is not present; checked against another copy, under half of the missing clones reflect an unresolved V gene, and the others are unexplained. That table furnishes V, J and clone size, whereas the DNA furnished D and trimming. Recorded for this sample are around 340,000 clones; around a fifth of them occurred a single time. Together, the top ten hold around 0.04% of the sample.

As to this clone: Its cognate antigen has yet to be identified. Base qualities are not recorded, but no much larger clone differs from it by a single base.

The cysteine opens and the phenylalanine closes a CDR3 of 12 amino acids. Only the CDR3 portion is preserved as DNA: 36 bases, with reading frame beginning at the first base. Taken from the germline V gene (reference sequence), the CDR1 and CDR2 loops are GTSNPN and SVGIG. V sheds 0 bases and J sheds 4 bases, leaving 6 bases between their ends. From each donor, a single peripheral blood sample of approximately 0.11 L on average was drawn into heparinised tubes. Naive, central memory, regulatory and stem cell-like memory CD4+ T cells were sorted on a BD FACSAria II using a panel including CD45RO, CCR7, CD25, CD127, CD95 and CD27. Every sorted population had a purity above 95%. PBMCs were separated immediately by Lymphoprep density gradient centrifugation and were stained directly, without being cultured. So that batch effects would be minimized, each experiment stained and sorted samples in pairs, pairing one healthy donor with one patient.

The clonotype was recovered from a woman aged 18-35 years in good health. Sequenced: naive CD4+ T cells from blood. What this sample's cell subset or site label stands for: true naive CD4+ T cells. The V gene is TRBV30 and the J gene is TRBJ1-1, with an unclear D gene assignment. The CDR3 corresponds to CAWSVLGTEAFF. DNA sequence: TGTGCCTGGAGTGTACTCGGCACTGAAGCTTTCTTT.